The 19 T cell receptor beta chains reported below all come from one sample, sequenced in a study of blood T cell repertoires in COVID-19. TCRdb's table, derived via immunoSEQ multiplex PCR, lists solely in-frame clones and lacks some. This sample has 95,000 to 150,000 clones, with around nine tenths found just once. Sequenced sample: peripheral blood. These receptors were collected from a woman between 50 and 59 years old with acute or convalescent COVID-19.

V is TRBV24-1 and J is TRBJ1-6; 7 bases map to TRBD1. This CDR3 has 13 residues. V shed 12 bases and J 10 bases; nucleotides not matched to a gene: 11. The germline gives CDR1 KGHDR, CDR2 SFDVKD. CDR3 nucleotide sequence: TGTGCCTCCCAACAGGGGATTGGATCACCCCTCCACTTT. Its translation: CASQQGIGSPLHF.

The chain is built from TRBV6-5 and TRBJ1-6; a possible D gene is TRBD1 (6 bases). Per the germline V gene, CDR1 is MNHEY and CDR2 is SVGAGI. There are 15 residues in the CDR3. Trimming pared 8 bases from V and 10 bases from J, leaving 21 bases between. The CDR3 DNA reads as TGTGCCAGCGCTAGGGGGGGCTCGTATGGATCACCCCTCCACTTT. Residues: CASARGGSYGSPLHF.

This clone was detected only a few times. The gene calls are TRBV10-3 and TRBJ1-5; perhaps TRBD1 as D (5 bases). Germline lookup yields CDR1 ENHRY and CDR2 SYGVKD. V was cut by 4 bases and J by 6 bases, with 10 bases left in between. The CDR3 has 13 amino acids. The chain's CDR3 is CAISGGEPQPQHF. In DNA, the CDR3 is TGTGCCATCAGTGGGGGGGAGCCTCAGCCCCAGCATTTT.

This chain joins TRBV15 and TRBJ1-5; 8 bases are a match to TRBD1. The CDR3 length is 14 residues. Germline V gene data show CDR1 as LNHNV and CDR2 as YYDKDF (reference sequence). J lost 4 bases, V lost 3 bases, and 2 bases had no gene match. Here the CDR3 DNA reads TGTGCCACCAGCAGCTGGACAGGGAATCAGCCCCAGCATTTT. The encoded protein is CATSSWTGNQPQHF.

The chain is built from TRBV10-2 and TRBJ1-1; TRBD1 is a possible D gene (5 bases). CDR3 length: 12 amino acids. Germline V gene data show CDR1 as WSHSY and CDR2 as SAAADI. V lost 7 bases and J lost 2, with 8 bases in between. CDR3 coding DNA: TGCGCCAGCACCGGACATAACACTGAAGCTTTCTTT. Protein product: CASTGHNTEAFF.

V is TRBV11-3 and J is TRBJ2-5, with D tentatively TRBD1 (5 bases). This CDR3 is built from 16 residues. CDR1 SGHNT and CDR2 YENEEA come from the germline V gene. V lost 0 bases and J lost 1, with 12 bases in between. In nucleotides, the CDR3 is TGTGCCAGCAGCTTAGAGGGGCGAGGCAGCCAAGAGACCCAGTACTTC. It encodes CASSLEGRGSQETQYF.

The table lists this clone with a count of one. The chain has TRBV7-2 and TRBJ2-3, with 8 bases matching TRBD2. The CDR3 length is 13 residues. In germline, CDR1 is SGHTA, CDR2 FQGNSA. Trimming cost V 11 bases and J 6 bases; bases outside gene matches: 10. The CDR3 reads CAGAGGPGDTQYF. CDR3 nucleotides: TGTGCCGGTGCGGGGGGTCCTGGGGATACGCAGTATTTT. The whole variable domain, remainder taken from reference TRBV7-2 and TRBJ2-3, is GAGVSQSPSNKVTEKGKDVELRCDPISGHTALYWYRQSLGQGLEFLIYFQGNSAPDKSGLPSDRFSAERTGGSVSTLTIQRTQQEDSAVYLCAGAGGPGDTQYFGPGTRLTVL.

This chain links TRBV10-3 with TRBJ1-1, with TRBD1 matching over 7 bases. After removal of 4 bases from V and 3 bases from J, the junction contained 5 bases not matched to a gene. This CDR3 comprises 14 residues. The germline V gene has CDR1 ENHRY and CDR2 SYGVKD. The CDR3 nucleotides are TGTGCCATCAGTGCAGGGGGGCAGGACACTGAAGCTTTCTTT. It codes for CAISAGGQDTEAFF.

The J gene is TRBJ1-1, the V gene TRBV30, with D tentatively TRBD1 (5 bases). CDR3 length equals 13 residues. The germline V gene has CDR1 GTSNPN and CDR2 SVGIG (reference sequence). Trimming pared 5 bases from V and 1 base from J, leaving 11 bases between. CDR3 loop: CAWQGSENTEAFF. Here the CDR3 DNA reads TGTGCCTGGCAGGGATCCGAGAACACTGAAGCTTTCTTT. The complete variable domain, with remaining parts taken from reference TRBV30 and TRBJ1-1, reads SQTIHQWPATLVQPVGSPLSLECTVEGTSNPNLYWYRQAAGRGLQLLFYSVGIGQISSEVPQNLSASRPQDRQFILSSKKLLLSDSGFYLCAWQGSENTEAFFGQGTRLTVV.

The rearrangement links TRBV5-6 to TRBJ2-1; possibly TRBD1 for D (6 bases). V was pared by 0 bases and J by 13 bases, with 11 bases between. This CDR3 is 12 amino acids long. Germline loops: CDR1 SGHDT, CDR2 YYEEEE. The CDR3 sequence: CASSLDRAFQFF. Here the CDR3 DNA reads TGTGCCAGCAGCTTGGACAGGGCGTTTCAGTTCTTC.

This chain connects TRBV5-4 to TRBJ2-3; D unclear. This CDR3 spans 13 amino acids. Germline V gene lookup returns CDR1 SGHNT and CDR2 YYREEE (reference sequence). V shed 4 bases and J shed 1 base, with 7 bases lying between them. CDR3 in DNA: TGTGCCAGCAGCCAAACAGGCACAGATACGCAGTATTTT. Its protein is CASSQTGTDTQYF. Drawing the rest from reference TRBV5-4 and TRBJ2-3, the complete variable domain is ETGVTQSPTHLIKTRGQQVTLRCSSQSGHNTVSWYQQALGQGPQFIFQYYREEENGRGNFPPRFSGLQFPNYSSELNVNALELDDSALYLCASSQTGTDTQYFGPGTRLTVL.

This clone was detected only a few times. The chain employs TRBV7-9 and TRBJ1-1; D uncertain. Deletions cut 6 bases from V and 5 bases from J, with 16 bases between. Germline V gene sequence: CDR1 SEHNR, CDR2 FQNEAQ (reference sequence). There are 14 residues in the CDR3. The CDR3 loop is CASSGVRGRTEAFF. The CDR3, as DNA: TGTGCCAGCAGTGGGGTGCGGGGTAGGACTGAAGCTTTCTTT.

This clone showed up just once. J is TRBJ1-2 and V is TRBV30; 7 positions agree with TRBD1. Germline lookup yields CDR1 GTSNPN and CDR2 SVGIG (reference sequence). V lost 4 bases and J lost 6; bases outside the gene matches: 8. The CDR3 extends over 13 amino acids. This chain's CDR3 is CAWKTAGGNGYTF. The DNA for the CDR3 is TGTGCCTGGAAAACTGCAGGGGGAAATGGCTACACCTTC.

The J gene is TRBJ1-2, the V gene TRBV9, with D possibly TRBD1 on 6 matching bases. Germline assignment: CDR1 SGDLS and CDR2 YYNGEE. This CDR3 is built from 15 residues. V was trimmed by 3 bases and J by 8 bases, leaving 20 bases between them. The CDR3 coding sequence is TGTGCCAGCAGCGCCCGAGCCGGACAGCCCTTGGGCTACACCTTC. Encoded protein: CASSARAGQPLGYTF. Full variable domain (missing parts from reference TRBV9 and TRBJ1-2): DSGVTQTPKHLITATGQRVTLRCSPRSGDLSVYWYQQSLDQGLQFLIQYYNGEERAKGNILERFSAQQFPDLHSELNLSSLELGDSALYFCASSARAGQPLGYTFGSGTRLTVV.

The CDR3 region is CASSLQGTEAFF. DNA for the CDR3: TGTGCCAGCAGTTTACAGGGAACTGAAGCTTTCTTT. This chain connects TRBV12-3 or TRBV12-4 to TRBJ1-1; tentatively, D is TRBD1 (5 bases). The CDR3 extends over 12 amino acids. Trimming shortened V by 2 bases and J by 5 bases, and 6 bases separated the two germline ends.

This chain links TRBV5-1 with TRBJ2-1; perhaps TRBD2 as D (6 bases). Germline V gene sequence: CDR1 SGHRS, CDR2 YFSETQ. The CDR3 is 13 residues long. V was trimmed by 7 bases and J by 4 bases, leaving 12 bases between them. CDR3 loop: CASGSGSYNEQFF. The CDR3 DNA sequence: TGCGCCAGCGGTAGCGGAAGTTACAATGAGCAGTTCTTC.

This sequence joins TRBV4-3 and TRBJ2-3; 8 bases fit TRBD1. The CDR3 consists of 15 residues. The junction had 5 bases not matched to a gene; V was cut back by 4 bases and J by 2 bases. Germline-derived CDR1 and CDR2 are LGHNA and YSLEER. CDR3 nucleotides: TGCGCCAGCAGCCGGCAGGGGGCTAACACAGATACGCAGTATTTT. Its protein product is CASSRQGANTDTQYF.

The chain links TRBV7-3 to TRBJ1-6; D is possibly TRBD1 (6 bases). The V and J ends lost 1 base and 10 bases respectively, with 14 bases between them. The germline V gene has CDR1 SGHTA and CDR2 FQGTGA. The CDR3 has 15 residues. CDR3 in amino acids: CASSLRLQGVSPLHF. The CDR3 nucleotides read TGTGCCAGCAGCTTAAGGCTACAGGGCGTATCACCCCTCCACTTT.

The rearrangement joins TRBV24-1 to TRBJ1-2; 9 bases fit TRBD1. Germline CDR1 reads KGHDR; CDR2 reads SFDVKD. This CDR3 is 16 amino acids long. The V gene end was trimmed by 2 bases and the J gene end by 2 bases; junction bases not matched to a gene: 5. The DNA for the CDR3 is TGTGCCACCAGTGATTCTCCGGGACAGGGCAACTATGGCTACACCTTC. Translation gives CATSDSPGQGNYGYTF.